The 9 T cell receptor beta chains reported below all come from one sample, sequenced in a study of T cell responses to AZD1222 COVID-19 vaccine. Some clones are missing from TCRdb's copy, which holds only in-frame ones; the method was immunoSEQ multiplex PCR. This sample yields around 140,000 clones, of which about 93% are seen a single time; roughly 5.6% belongs to the top ten. The starting material was peripheral blood, obtained on day 0 of AZD1222 vaccination. The source is an adult in good health.

This clone was detected only a few times. V and J are TRBV5-1 and TRBJ2-3; no reliable D call. The CDR3 consists of 13 residues. V was cut by 1 base and J by 3 bases, with 6 bases left in between. Germline-derived CDR1 and CDR2 are SGHRS and YFSETQ. CDR3 sequence (DNA): TGCGCCAGCAGCTTGTTGAGTACAGATACGCAGTATTTT. As protein: CASSLLSTDTQYF.

This chain links TRBV6-9 with TRBJ1-5; D remains unclear. The length of the CDR3 is 15 residues. V lost 0 bases to trimming and J lost 3 bases, with 9 bases between them. Germline CDR1 and CDR2: MNHGY and SVAAGI. CDR3 region: CASSYSSGFNQPQHF. Written as DNA, the CDR3 is TGTGCCAGCAGTTATTCGAGTGGGTTCAATCAGCCCCAGCATTTT.

The V call is TRBV5-6, the J call TRBJ2-1; the match to TRBD2 covers 12 bases. Germline assignment: CDR1 SGHDT and CDR2 YYEEEE. The CDR3 covers 16 residues. With V trimmed by 4 bases and J by 3 bases, 5 bases remained unmatched. The chain's CDR3 is CASSPSGGEIYNEQFF. In DNA, the CDR3 is TGTGCCAGCAGCCCTAGCGGGGGGGAGATCTACAATGAGCAGTTCTTC.

The chain uses TRBV6-5 and TRBJ2-2, with 7 positions matching TRBD1. CDR3 size: 15 residues. Unmatched junction bases numbered 4, after V lost 2 bases and J lost 4 bases. The germline V gene encodes CDR1 MNHEY and CDR2 SVGAGI. CDR3: CASSYTGVGTGELFF. DNA for the CDR3: TGTGCCAGCAGTTACACAGGGGTGGGCACCGGGGAGCTGTTTTTT.

Here the CDR3 reads CAISASGAAYEQYF. The CDR3 coding sequence is TGTGCCATCAGTGCGAGCGGGGCCGCCTACGAGCAGTACTTC. The genes are TRBV10-3 and TRBJ2-7, with 7 bases fitting TRBD2. Germline CDR1 ENHRY, CDR2 SYGVKD. V shed 4 bases, J shed 2 bases, and the junction held 5 bases outside the gene matches. The CDR3 runs 14 residues.

The chain carries TRBV29-1 and TRBJ1-3, with D possibly being TRBD1 (5 bases). CDR3 length: 13 residues. CDR1 is SQVTM, CDR2 ANQGSEA, per germline. Trimming removed 7 bases at V and 2 bases at J, with 12 bases between. The CDR3 sequence: CSAGRGPGNTIYF. Here the CDR3 DNA reads TGCAGCGCCGGAAGGGGTCCTGGAAACACCATATATTTT. Complete variable domain (other parts from reference TRBV29-1 and TRBJ1-3): SAVISQKPSRDICQRGTSLTIQCQVDSQVTMMFWYRQQPGQSLTLIATANQGSEATYESGFVIDKFPISRPNLTFSTLTVSNMSPEDSSIYLCSAGRGPGNTIYFGEGSWLTVV.

The chain combines TRBV19 with TRBJ2-6; a possible D gene is TRBD1 (5 bases). The V gene lost 3 bases and the J gene lost 4 bases, with 13 bases spanning the gap. There are 16 residues in the CDR3. Germline loops: CDR1 LNHDA, CDR2 SQIVND (reference sequence). The chain's CDR3 is CASSIQGAYGANVLTF. The CDR3 bases are TGTGCCAGTAGTATCCAGGGTGCATACGGGGCCAACGTCCTGACTTTC.

The chain carries TRBV28 and TRBJ1-4; no definite D call. The CDR3 totals 16 residues. Trimming pared 3 bases from V and 4 bases from J, leaving 15 bases between. The germline CDR1 and CDR2 sequences are MDHEN and SYDVKM. This CDR3 is CASSFYSYNVNEKLFF. CDR3 coding DNA: TGTGCCAGCAGTTTTTATTCCTACAACGTTAATGAAAAACTGTTTTTT.

V is TRBV5-8 and J is TRBJ2-2; D remains unclear. From germline, CDR1 is SGHTS and CDR2 YDEGEE. The V gene lost 3 bases and the J gene lost 1 base, with 13 bases spanning the gap. This CDR3 is built from 16 residues. CDR3 bases: TGTGCCAGCAGCTCTAAAAGCGAGCGGAACACCGGGGAGCTGTTTTTT. It translates to CASSSKSERNTGELFF.